The entry below describes one T cell receptor (beta chain). The sample originates from a study of T cell changes during pregnancy in multiple sclerosis. Here immunoSEQ multiplex PCR was the method, and the copy in TCRdb shows in-frame clones only, minus some. The data show about 120,000 clones, 90% to 95% seen once. The CDR3 sequence is 15 residues long. Losses at the gene ends were 2 bases for V and 9 bases for J; bases not matched to a gene: 6. Germline CDR1 is LGHNA and CDR2 is YNFKEQ. This TCR was sampled from a female donor with multiple sclerosis, enrolled in a pregnancy study. V usage is TRBV4-2 and J usage is TRBJ2-1; the match to TRBD2 covers 11 bases. Sample: peripheral blood, taken in the third trimester of pregnancy. CDR3 sequence (DNA): TGTGCCAGCAGCCAAACGAGACTAGCGGGAAGTGAGCAGTTCTTC. Translating gives CASSQTRLAGSEQFF.